This record concerns one T cell receptor beta chain sequence. The target antigen is unknown. One junction end disagrees with the germline gene, perhaps due to a read error. This sample stems from a study of CD8+CD57+ T cells in acquired aplastic anemia. Study findings and constraints: With respect to CD8+ Simpson's diversity, patients and controls did not differ significantly.

TCR beta VDJ and CDR3 profiles were obtained from a genomic DNA template. Each CDR3 protein gets one entry after TCRdb re-called the reads with MiXCR. The sample records roughly 170,000 distinct CDR3 sequences, 60% to 70% being singletons. CDR1 is ENHRY, CDR2 SYGVKD, per germline. The CDR3 is 16 amino acids. The receptor's source is a human donor in good health. Sequenced material: sorted CD4+, CD8+, or CD8+CD57+ T cells (not recorded which) from PBMCs. The chain recombines TRBV10-3 with TRBJ2-7; TRBD2 matches at 9 bases. The CDR3 is CDISDLRTSEAYEQYF. The CDR3 coding sequence is TGTGACATCAGTGATCTCCGGACTAGCGAGGCCTACGAGCAGTACTTC.